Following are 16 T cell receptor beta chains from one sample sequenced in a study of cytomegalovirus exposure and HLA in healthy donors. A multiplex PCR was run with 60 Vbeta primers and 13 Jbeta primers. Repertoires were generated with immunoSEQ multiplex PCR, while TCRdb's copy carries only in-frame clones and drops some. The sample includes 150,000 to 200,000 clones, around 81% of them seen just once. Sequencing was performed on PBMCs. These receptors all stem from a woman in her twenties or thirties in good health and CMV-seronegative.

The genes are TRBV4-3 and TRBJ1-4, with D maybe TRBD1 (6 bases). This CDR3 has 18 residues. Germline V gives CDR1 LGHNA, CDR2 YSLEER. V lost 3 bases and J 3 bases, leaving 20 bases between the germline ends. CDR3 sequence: CASSQDRDTFGPNEKLFF. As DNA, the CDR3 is TGCGCCAGCAGCCAGGACCGGGACACATTCGGTCCTAATGAAAAACTGTTTTTT.

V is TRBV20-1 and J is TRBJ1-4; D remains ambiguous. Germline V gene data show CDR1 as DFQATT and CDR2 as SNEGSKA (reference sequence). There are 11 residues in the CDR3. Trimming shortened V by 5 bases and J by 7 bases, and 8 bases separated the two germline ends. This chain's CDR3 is CSALGSEKLFF. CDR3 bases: TGCAGTGCTTTGGGGAGTGAAAAACTGTTTTTT.

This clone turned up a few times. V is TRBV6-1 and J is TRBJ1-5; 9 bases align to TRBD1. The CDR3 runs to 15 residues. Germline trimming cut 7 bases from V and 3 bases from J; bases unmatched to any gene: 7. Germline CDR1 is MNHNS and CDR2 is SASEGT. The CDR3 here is CASTLDRGDNQPQHF. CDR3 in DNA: TGTGCCAGCACCCTCGACAGGGGGGACAATCAGCCCCAGCATTTT.

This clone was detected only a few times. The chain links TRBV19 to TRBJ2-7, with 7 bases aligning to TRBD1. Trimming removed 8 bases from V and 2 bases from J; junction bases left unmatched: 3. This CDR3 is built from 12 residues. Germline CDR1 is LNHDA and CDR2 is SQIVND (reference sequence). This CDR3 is CASRDRAYEQYF. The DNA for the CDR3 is TGTGCCAGTCGGGACAGAGCCTACGAGCAGTACTTC.

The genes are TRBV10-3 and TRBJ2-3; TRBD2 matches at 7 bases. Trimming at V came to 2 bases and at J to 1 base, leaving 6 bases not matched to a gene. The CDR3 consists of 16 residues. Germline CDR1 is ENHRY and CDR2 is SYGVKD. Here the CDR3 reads CAISEPQAGRTDTQYF. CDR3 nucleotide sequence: TGTGCCATCAGTGAGCCTCAAGCGGGGCGCACAGATACGCAGTATTTT.

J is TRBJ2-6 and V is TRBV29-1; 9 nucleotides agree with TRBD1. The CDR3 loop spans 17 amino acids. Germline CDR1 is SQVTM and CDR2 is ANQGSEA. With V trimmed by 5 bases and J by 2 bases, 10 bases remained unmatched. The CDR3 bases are TGCAGCGTTACCTCCGGGACAGGGTGGACTGGGGCCAACGTCCTGACTTTC. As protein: CSVTSGTGWTGANVLTF.

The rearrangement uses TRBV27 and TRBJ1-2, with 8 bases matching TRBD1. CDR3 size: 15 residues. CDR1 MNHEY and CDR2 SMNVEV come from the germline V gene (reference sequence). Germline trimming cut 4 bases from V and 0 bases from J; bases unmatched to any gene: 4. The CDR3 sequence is CASSSGQAANYGYTF. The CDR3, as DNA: TGTGCCAGCAGTTCGGGACAGGCGGCTAACTATGGCTACACCTTC.

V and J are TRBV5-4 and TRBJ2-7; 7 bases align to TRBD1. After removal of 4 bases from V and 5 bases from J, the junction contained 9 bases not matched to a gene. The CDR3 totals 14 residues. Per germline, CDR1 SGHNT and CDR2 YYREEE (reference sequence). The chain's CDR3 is CASSVDRASNEQYF. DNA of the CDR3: TGTGCCAGCAGCGTCGACAGGGCCAGCAACGAGCAGTACTTC.

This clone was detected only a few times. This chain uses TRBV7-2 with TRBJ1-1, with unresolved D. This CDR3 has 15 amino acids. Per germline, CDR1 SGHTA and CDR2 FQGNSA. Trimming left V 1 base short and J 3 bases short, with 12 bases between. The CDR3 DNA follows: TGTGCCAGCAGCTTAGATTATGGAGGGCACACTGAAGCTTTCTTT. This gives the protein CASSLDYGGHTEAFF.

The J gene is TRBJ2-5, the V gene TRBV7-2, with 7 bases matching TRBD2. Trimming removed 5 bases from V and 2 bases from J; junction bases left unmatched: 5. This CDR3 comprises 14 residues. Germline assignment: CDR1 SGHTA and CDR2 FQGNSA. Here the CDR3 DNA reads TGTGCCAGCAGCCCGAGCGGGGTACAAGAGACCCAGTACTTC. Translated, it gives CASSPSGVQETQYF.

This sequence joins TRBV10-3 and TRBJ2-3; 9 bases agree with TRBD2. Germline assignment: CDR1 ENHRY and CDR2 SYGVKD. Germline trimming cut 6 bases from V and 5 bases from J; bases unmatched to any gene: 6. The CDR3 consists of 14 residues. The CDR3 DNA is TGTGCCATCAGCTCAGGACTAGCGTTAGATACGCAGTATTTT. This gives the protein CAISSGLALDTQYF.

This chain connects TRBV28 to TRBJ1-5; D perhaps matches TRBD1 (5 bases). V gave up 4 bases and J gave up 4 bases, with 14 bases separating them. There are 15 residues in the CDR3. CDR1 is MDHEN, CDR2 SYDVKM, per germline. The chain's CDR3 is CASSSAGGRNQPQHF. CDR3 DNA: TGTGCCAGCAGTTCAGCCGGGGGACGGAATCAGCCCCAGCATTTT.

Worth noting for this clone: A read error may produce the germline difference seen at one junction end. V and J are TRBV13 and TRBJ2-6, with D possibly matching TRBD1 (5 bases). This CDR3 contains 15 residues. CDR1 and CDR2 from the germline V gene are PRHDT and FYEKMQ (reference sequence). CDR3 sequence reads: CASSLRVAGANGLTF. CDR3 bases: TGTGCCAGCAGCCTCAGGGTCGCTGGGGCCAACGGCCTGACTTTC.

CDR3 sequence: CASSSLAGEETQYF. The CDR3 nucleotides are TGTGCCAGCAGCTCACTAGCGGGAGAAGAGACCCAGTACTTC. This chain uses TRBV9 with TRBJ2-5, with 11 bases fitting TRBD2. The germline CDR1 and CDR2 sequences are SGDLS and YYNGEE. V gave up 4 bases and J gave up 3 bases; unmatched junction bases: 2. The CDR3 has 14 amino acids.

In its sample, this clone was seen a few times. CDR3 nucleotides: TGTGCCAGCAGTGGGGACTGGGGCTCCTACAATGAGCAGTTCTTC. It yields the protein CASSGDWGSYNEQFF. The J gene is TRBJ2-1, the V gene TRBV2; possible D gene TRBD2, 6 bases. There are 15 residues in the CDR3. V was pared by 4 bases and J by 0 bases, with 10 bases between. Germline V gene sequence: CDR1 SNHLY, CDR2 FYNNEI.

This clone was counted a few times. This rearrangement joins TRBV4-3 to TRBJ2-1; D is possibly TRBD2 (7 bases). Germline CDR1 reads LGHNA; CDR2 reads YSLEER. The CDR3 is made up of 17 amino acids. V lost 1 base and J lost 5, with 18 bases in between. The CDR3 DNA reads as TGCGCCAGCAGCCAAGCAGGGCGGGGGACAATGCACAATGAGCAGTTCTTC. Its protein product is CASSQAGRGTMHNEQFF.